These T cell receptor beta chains were read from a single sample in a study of PD-1 blockade in classical Hodgkin lymphoma. Method: immunoSEQ multiplex PCR; TCRdb's copy keeps in-frame clones and lacks some. The table lists approximately 70,000 clones, roughly 91% of them singletons. Sample: peripheral blood mononuclear cells (PBMCs), taken at baseline. The receptor set was obtained from a human donor with classical Hodgkin lymphoma. Each CDR3 is given with its conserved first and last residue. The D gene is left open where the match is weak. Some rows mark clone size as missing; the rest say once, few, many or name a class of expanded clone.

D gene: TRBD1
J gene: TRBJ1-2
clone size: few
V gene: TRBV6-5
CDR3 DNA: TGTGCCAGCAGTACAGGACAGGGGGTCAACTATGGCTACACCTTC
CDR3 protein: CASSTGQGVNYGYTF

D gene: TRBD2
J gene: TRBJ2-3
clone size: -
V gene: TRBV11-2
CDR3 DNA: TGTGCCAGCAGCTCATTCGCGGGAGCTGGCACAGATACGCAGTATTTT
CDR3 protein: CASSSFAGAGTDTQYF

D gene: -
J gene: TRBJ2-7
clone size: -
V gene: TRBV9
CDR3 DNA: TGTGCCAGCAGCGTAGGGGAGGTCTACGAGCAGTACTTC
CDR3 protein: CASSVGEVYEQYF

D gene: -
J gene: TRBJ1-2
clone size: -
V gene: TRBV7-2
CDR3 DNA: TGTGCCAGCAGCTTCGGGGGGAGCAGTGGCTACACCTTC
CDR3 protein: CASSFGGSSGYTF

D gene: TRBD1
J gene: TRBJ2-5
clone size: -
V gene: TRBV2
CDR3 DNA: TGTGCCAGCAGTCAGGACAGGGAAGAGACCCAGTACTTC
CDR3 protein: CASSQDREETQYF

D gene: -
J gene: TRBJ2-7
clone size: -
V gene: TRBV29-1
CDR3 DNA: TGCAGCGTTGCCCAGGGGGGCGCATCTCATGAGCAGTACTTC
CDR3 protein: CSVAQGGASHEQYF

D gene: TRBD2
J gene: TRBJ2-1
clone size: -
V gene: TRBV7-2
CDR3 DNA: TGTGCCAGCAGCTTGCTCTCCGGAGCGGGAGGGGTTACTGAGCAGTTCTTC
CDR3 protein: CASSLLSGAGGVTEQFF

D gene: -
J gene: TRBJ2-7
clone size: -
V gene: TRBV5-1
CDR3 DNA: TGCGCCAGCAGCTTGGAGCCAGCACCCCCTCCCTACGAGCAGTACTTC
CDR3 protein: CASSLEPAPPPYEQYF

D gene: -
J gene: TRBJ2-3
clone size: few
V gene: TRBV18
CDR3 DNA: TGTGCCAGCTCACAGAACCAGGGATCCACAGATACGCAGTATTTT
CDR3 protein: CASSQNQGSTDTQYF

D gene: -
J gene: TRBJ2-5
clone size: -
V gene: TRBV6-1
CDR3 DNA: TGTGCCAGCAGTGAAGGGGGACGGCGCCAAGAGACCCAGTACTTC
CDR3 protein: CASSEGGRRQETQYF

D gene: -
J gene: TRBJ1-1
clone size: -
V gene: TRBV30
CDR3 DNA: TGTGCCTGGTCGACCTGGGACACTGAAGCTTTCTTT
CDR3 protein: CAWSTWDTEAFF

D gene: TRBD1
J gene: TRBJ1-2
clone size: once
V gene: TRBV7-6
CDR3 DNA: TGTGCCAGCAGCTTAGAGCCCCAGGGGGCAGTCGATGGCTACACCTTC
CDR3 protein: CASSLEPQGAVDGYTF

D gene: -
J gene: TRBJ2-1
clone size: -
V gene: TRBV2
CDR3 DNA: TGTGCCAGCAGTCCCGGGACTGACTCAGCCGGCCGTAGTTTCTTC
CDR3 protein: CASSPGTDSAGRSFF